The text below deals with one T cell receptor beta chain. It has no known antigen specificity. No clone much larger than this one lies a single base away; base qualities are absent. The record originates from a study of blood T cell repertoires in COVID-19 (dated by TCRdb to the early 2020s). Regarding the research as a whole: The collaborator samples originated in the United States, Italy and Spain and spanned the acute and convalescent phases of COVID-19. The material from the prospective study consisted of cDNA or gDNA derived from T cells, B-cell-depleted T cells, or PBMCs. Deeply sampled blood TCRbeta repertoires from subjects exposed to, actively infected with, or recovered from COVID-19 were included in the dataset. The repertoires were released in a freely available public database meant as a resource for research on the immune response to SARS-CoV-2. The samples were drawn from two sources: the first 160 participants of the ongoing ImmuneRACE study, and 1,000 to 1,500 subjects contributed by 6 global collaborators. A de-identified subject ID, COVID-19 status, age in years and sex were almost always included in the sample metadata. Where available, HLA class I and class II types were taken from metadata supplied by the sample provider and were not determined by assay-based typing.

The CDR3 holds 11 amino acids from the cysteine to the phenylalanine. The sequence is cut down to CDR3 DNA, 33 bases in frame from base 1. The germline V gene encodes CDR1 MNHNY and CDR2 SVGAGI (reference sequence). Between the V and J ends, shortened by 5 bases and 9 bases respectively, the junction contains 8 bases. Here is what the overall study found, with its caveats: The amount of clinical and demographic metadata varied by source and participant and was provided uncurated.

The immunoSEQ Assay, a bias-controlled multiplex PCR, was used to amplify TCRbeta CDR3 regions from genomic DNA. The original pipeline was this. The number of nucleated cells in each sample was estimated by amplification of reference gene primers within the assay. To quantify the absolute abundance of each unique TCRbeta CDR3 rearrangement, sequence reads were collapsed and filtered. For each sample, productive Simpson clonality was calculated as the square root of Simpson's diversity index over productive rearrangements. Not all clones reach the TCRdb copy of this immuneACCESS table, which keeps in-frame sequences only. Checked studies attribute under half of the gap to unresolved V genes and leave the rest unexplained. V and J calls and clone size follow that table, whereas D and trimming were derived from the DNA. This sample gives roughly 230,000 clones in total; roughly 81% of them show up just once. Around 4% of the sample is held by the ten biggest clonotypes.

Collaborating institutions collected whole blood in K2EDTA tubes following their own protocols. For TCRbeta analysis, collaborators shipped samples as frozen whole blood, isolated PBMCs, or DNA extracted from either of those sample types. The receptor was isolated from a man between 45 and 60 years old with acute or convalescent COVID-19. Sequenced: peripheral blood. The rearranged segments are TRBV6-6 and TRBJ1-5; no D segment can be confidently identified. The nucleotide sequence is TGTGCCAGCAGTCCCGAGGGGCCCCAGCATTTT. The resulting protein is CASSPEGPQHF.